A single sample gave rise to the 15 T cell receptor beta chains below, sequenced in a study of blood T cell repertoires in COVID-19. Method: immunoSEQ multiplex PCR; TCRdb's copy keeps in-frame clones and lacks some. Here the sample spans about 5,100 clones, roughly 90% being singletons. Sequenced: peripheral blood. The source of these receptors is a woman older than 75 with acute or convalescent COVID-19.

The chain has TRBV27 and TRBJ1-1; TRBD1 aligns across 10 bases. The CDR3 runs 15 residues. The germline CDR1 and CDR2 sequences are MNHEY and SMNVEV (reference sequence). The V and J ends lost 2 bases and 7 bases, in that order; junction bases with no gene match: 7. CDR3 amino acids: CASSLARTGGLEAFF. CDR3 nucleotide sequence: TGTGCCAGCAGTTTAGCCCGGACAGGGGGGCTTGAAGCTTTCTTT.

This clone was detected once. The rearrangement joins TRBV27 to TRBJ2-4, with 9 positions matching TRBD1. Germline CDR1 MNHEY, CDR2 SMNVEV (reference sequence). The CDR3 covers 13 residues. The junction had 4 bases not matched to a gene; V was cut back by 5 bases and J by 8 bases. The DNA of the CDR3 is TGTGCCAGCAGTGACAGGGGGGAGGACATTCAGTACTTC. Protein: CASSDRGEDIQYF.

The chain employs TRBV3-1 (or the pseudogene TRBV3-2) and TRBJ1-6; D is ambiguous. This CDR3 is built from 14 residues. Germline CDR1 is LGHDT and CDR2 is YNNKEL (reference sequence). V was trimmed by 1 base and J by 7 bases, leaving 8 bases between them. CDR3 sequence (DNA): TGTGCCAGCAGCCAAGCTCGAGGGAATTCACCCCTCCACTTT. Protein sequence: CASSQARGNSPLHF.

CDR3 bases: TGTGCCAGCAGCTCTAGAGACAGGATCTATGGCTACACCTTC. Its protein product is CASSSRDRIYGYTF. V and J are TRBV5-6 and TRBJ1-2, with D perhaps matching TRBD1 (6 bases). Germline loops: CDR1 SGHDT, CDR2 YYEEEE. The length of the CDR3 is 14 residues. V shed 3 bases and J shed 4 bases, with 13 bases lying between them.

The V and J genes are TRBV5-1 and TRBJ1-4; the D gene is possibly TRBD1 (6 bases). The length of the CDR3 is 13 residues. Germline V lookup: CDR1 SGHRS, CDR2 YFSETQ. With 5 bases removed from V and 8 bases from J, the gap between germline ends came to 13 bases. CDR3 sequence (DNA): TGCGCCAGCAGATTGAAGGGGGACGAAAAACTGTTTTTT. Translated, it gives CASRLKGDEKLFF.

The chain has TRBV28 and TRBJ2-6; D perhaps matches TRBD1 (5 bases). This CDR3 has 15 amino acids. Trimming removed 3 bases at V and 0 bases at J, with 6 bases between. Germline CDR1 is MDHEN and CDR2 is SYDVKM. The CDR3 sequence is CASSFGASGANVLTF. The CDR3 nucleotides read TGTGCCAGCAGTTTTGGGGCCTCTGGGGCCAACGTCCTGACTTTC.

The chain uses TRBV5-1 and TRBJ2-3; unclear D gene. This CDR3 has 14 residues. V was trimmed by 0 bases and J by 2 bases, leaving 7 bases between them. CDR1 and CDR2 from the germline V gene are SGHRS and YFSETQ. The CDR3 protein is CASSLAVATDTQYF. The DNA for the CDR3 is TGCGCCAGCAGCTTGGCTGTGGCCACAGATACGCAGTATTTT.

The CDR3: CASSSGGGVPDTQYF. The CDR3 DNA follows: TGTGCCAGCAGTTCGGGAGGGGGAGTGCCAGATACGCAGTATTTT. This chain joins TRBV28 and TRBJ2-3, with 8 bases identical to TRBD2. Germline CDR1 MDHEN, CDR2 SYDVKM. V trimming: 4 bases; J trimming: 4 bases; junction bases outside the gene matches: 7. The CDR3 length is 15 residues.

The chain recombines TRBV9 with TRBJ1-2; perhaps TRBD1 as D (6 bases). Germline CDR1 and CDR2: SGDLS and YYNGEE. Trimming took 6 bases from V and 4 from J, leaving 16 bases between them. The CDR3 loop spans 14 amino acids. CDR3 sequence: CASTWGQGTYGYTF. DNA of the CDR3: TGTGCCAGCACCTGGGGGCAGGGGACCTATGGCTACACCTTC.

The V and J genes are TRBV18 and TRBJ1-2, with 9 bases identical to TRBD1. The germline CDR1 and CDR2 sequences are KGHSH and LQKENI. The CDR3 has 14 amino acids. V lost 8 bases and J lost 5; bases outside the gene matches: 9. The CDR3 DNA is TGTGCCAGCCAGCCGGGACAGGGACGGTATGGCTACACCTTC. The encoded protein is CASQPGQGRYGYTF.

The chain recombines TRBV9 with TRBJ1-2; D unresolved. V lost 4 bases to trimming and J lost 3 bases, with 16 bases between them. CDR1 is SGDLS, CDR2 YYNGEE, per germline. This CDR3 has 15 residues. CDR3 nucleotide sequence: TGTGCCAGCAGCCCCTCAGGTCGCAAATACTATGGCTACACCTTC. Amino acid sequence: CASSPSGRKYYGYTF.

This chain links TRBV29-1 with TRBJ1-5; D is undetermined. The length of the CDR3 is 13 residues. CDR1 is SQVTM and CDR2 is ANQGSEA in the germline V gene. Between the trimmed V and J ends, which lost 4 bases and 3 bases, there was a span of 10 bases. The CDR3 DNA is TGCAGCGTTGTGGTTCAGAACAATCAGCCCCAGCATTTT. Translating it yields CSVVVQNNQPQHF.

The chain links TRBV27 to TRBJ1-5; D may be TRBD1 (6 bases). Trimming shortened V by 5 bases and J by 7 bases, and 12 bases separated the two germline ends. The CDR3 sequence is 13 residues long. Per the germline V gene, CDR1 is MNHEY and CDR2 is SMNVEV (reference sequence). The CDR3 coding sequence is TGTGCCAGCAGTGTACAGGGTTTCCAGCCCCAGCATTTT. Its translation: CASSVQGFQPQHF.

The chain recombines TRBV12-5 with TRBJ2-1; 9 positions match TRBD2. CDR1 and CDR2 from the germline V gene are LGHNT and FRNRAP. V lost 4 bases and J lost 6; bases outside the gene matches: 4. The CDR3 is 14 amino acids. The CDR3 sequence is CASGSGGGGNEQFF. Written as DNA, the CDR3 is TGTGCTAGTGGTTCGGGCGGGGGGGGCAATGAGCAGTTCTTC.

This clone was observed a single time. This chain uses TRBV5-4 with TRBJ1-6, with 7 bases lining up with TRBD1. Germline V gene lookup returns CDR1 SGHNT and CDR2 YYREEE (reference sequence). The V segment lost 5 bases and the J segment 4 bases; nucleotides outside the gene matches: 6. CDR3 length: 15 residues. CDR3 region: CASRPGTAYNSPLHF. The CDR3 DNA reads as TGTGCCAGCAGACCCGGGACAGCTTATAATTCACCCCTCCACTTT. Full variable domain (rest looked up from reference TRBV5-4 and TRBJ1-6): ETGVTQSPTHLIKTRGQQVTLRCSSQSGHNTVSWYQQALGQGPQFIFQYYREEENGRGNFPPRFSGLQFPNYSSELNVNALELDDSALYLCASRPGTAYNSPLHFGNGTRLTVT.